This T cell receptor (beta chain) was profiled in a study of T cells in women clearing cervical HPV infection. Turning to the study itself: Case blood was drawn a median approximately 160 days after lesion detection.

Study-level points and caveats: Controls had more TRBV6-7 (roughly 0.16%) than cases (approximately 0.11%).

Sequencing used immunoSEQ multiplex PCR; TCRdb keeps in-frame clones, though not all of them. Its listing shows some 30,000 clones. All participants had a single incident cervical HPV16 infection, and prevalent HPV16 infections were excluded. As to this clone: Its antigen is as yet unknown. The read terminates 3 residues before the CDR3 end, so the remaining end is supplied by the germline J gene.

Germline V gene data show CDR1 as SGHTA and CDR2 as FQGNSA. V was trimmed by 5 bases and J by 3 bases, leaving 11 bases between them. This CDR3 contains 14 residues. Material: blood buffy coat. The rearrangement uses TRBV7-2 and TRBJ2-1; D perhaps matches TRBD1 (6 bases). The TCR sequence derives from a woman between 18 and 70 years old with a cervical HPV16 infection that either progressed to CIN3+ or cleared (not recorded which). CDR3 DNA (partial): TGTGCCAGCAGCCCCGGACAGATCTACAATGAG. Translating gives CASSPGQIYNE. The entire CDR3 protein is CASSPGQIYNEQFF. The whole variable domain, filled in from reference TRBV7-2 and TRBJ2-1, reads GAGVSQSPSNKVTEKGKDVELRCDPISGHTALYWYRQSLGQGLEFLIYFQGNSAPDKSGLPSDRFSAERTGGSVSTLTIQRTQQEDSAVYLCASSPGQIYNEQFFGPGTRLTVL.